One and the same sample provided the 13 T cell receptor beta chains below, sequenced in a study of shared clonotypes between healthy human individuals. TCRdb keeps only in-frame clones here, not all; method: immunoSEQ multiplex PCR. Here the sample spans 550,000 to 800,000 clones, less than 95% being singletons. The sample taken for sequencing was memory CD8+ T cells from PBMCs. Subset meaning: CD45RO+ cells pooled with CCR7-negative TemRA cells. These receptors came from a man younger than 35 in good health. Some clones in this sample may be carry-over from other donors' samples.

V is TRBV5-5 and J is TRBJ2-5; 7 bases agree with TRBD1. CDR3 length: 14 residues. J was trimmed by 9 bases and V by 2 bases; bases with no gene match: 10. Germline CDR1 reads SGHKS; CDR2 reads YYEKEE (reference sequence). The CDR3 DNA reads as TGTGCCAGCAGCTTAAGACAGGGCGTGGGGGCCCAGTACTTC. Its translation is CASSLRQGVGAQYF.

In DNA, the CDR3 is TGCAGCGTTGAAGATCAGGGGCCCTTGAACACTGAAGCTTTCTTT. It translates to CSVEDQGPLNTEAFF. V usage is TRBV29-1 and J usage is TRBJ1-1, with D possibly TRBD1 on 6 matching bases. The germline V gene has CDR1 SQVTM and CDR2 ANQGSEA. This CDR3 has 15 amino acids. Deletions cut 0 bases from V and 0 bases from J, with 11 bases between.

This clone showed up just once. V usage is TRBV28 and J usage is TRBJ2-7, with D possibly being TRBD2 (6 bases). V dropped 6 bases and J dropped 6 bases, with 15 bases sitting between them. Germline lookup yields CDR1 MDHEN and CDR2 SYDVKM. This CDR3 spans 13 amino acids. The CDR3 DNA reads as TGTGCCAGCAGAAAATCGGGGGATCCCGAGCAGTACTTC. Translation: CASRKSGDPEQYF.

About this clone: The identical CDR3 is also encoded by other nucleotide sequences in the sample. The CDR3 DNA reads as TGCGCCAGCAGCCAAGATAGGGGCTCCTACAATGAGCAGTTCTTC. This encodes CASSQDRGSYNEQFF. The chain has TRBV4-3 and TRBJ2-1; D is possibly TRBD1 (5 bases). Trimming left V 0 bases short and J 0 bases short, with 6 bases between. The CDR3 is made up of 15 amino acids. Germline CDR1 and CDR2: LGHNA and YSLEER.

The chain carries TRBV2 and TRBJ2-5; 8 bases match TRBD2. The CDR3 is made up of 14 amino acids. V lost 2 bases and J lost 5; bases outside the gene matches: 4. Germline CDR1 SNHLY, CDR2 FYNNEI. The CDR3 spells CASSELAGRETQYF. CDR3 bases: TGTGCCAGCAGTGAACTAGCGGGCCGGGAGACCCAGTACTTC.

This chain joins TRBV7-9 and TRBJ2-1; 12 bases fit TRBD2. Losses at the gene ends were 1 base for V and 8 bases for J; bases not matched to a gene: 6. CDR1 and CDR2 (germline): SEHNR, FQNEAQ (reference sequence). The CDR3 loop spans 16 amino acids. The CDR3 here is CASSLGLAGDSHEQFF. Here the CDR3 DNA reads TGTGCCAGCAGCTTAGGACTAGCGGGAGATTCGCATGAGCAGTTCTTC.

The chain uses TRBV7-7 and TRBJ1-4; unclear D gene. In germline, CDR1 is SSHAT, CDR2 FNYEAQ (reference sequence). This CDR3 contains 18 residues. With 1 base removed from V and 0 bases from J, the gap between germline ends came to 15 bases. CDR3: CASSLGRSRRPTNEKLFF. The CDR3 DNA sequence: TGTGCCAGCAGCTTAGGGCGTAGCAGGCGCCCAACTAATGAAAAACTGTTTTTT.

The chain is built from TRBV27 and TRBJ1-2; D is unclear. The CDR3 contains 15 residues. Germline CDR1 MNHEY, CDR2 SMNVEV (reference sequence). Trimming left V 0 bases short and J 0 bases short, with 8 bases between. The CDR3 spells CASSLSGGTNYGYTF. CDR3 bases: TGTGCCAGCAGTTTATCGGGCGGTACTAACTATGGCTACACCTTC.

V usage is TRBV11-3 and J usage is TRBJ2-2, with TRBD1 matching 7 bases. V was pared by 5 bases and J by 0 bases, with 6 bases of the junction left unmatched. This CDR3 is built from 16 residues. Germline CDR1 SGHNT, CDR2 YENEEA. The CDR3 reads CASSPRQGANTGELFF. As DNA, the CDR3 is TGTGCCAGCAGCCCCCGACAGGGCGCGAACACCGGGGAGCTGTTTTTT.

The rearrangement links TRBV18 to TRBJ2-3, with 11 bases fitting TRBD2. With 6 bases clipped from V and 8 bases from J, the junction kept 7 bases outside the gene matches. Germline lookup yields CDR1 KGHSH and CDR2 LQKENI. The CDR3 has 14 residues. CDR3 in amino acids: CASSGLAVRVTQYF. As DNA, the CDR3 is TGTGCCAGCTCGGGACTAGCGGTCCGGGTTACGCAGTATTTT.

The J gene is TRBJ2-1, the V gene TRBV14; TRBD2 is a possible D gene (5 bases). Germline CDR1 is SGHDN and CDR2 is FVKESK. The CDR3 consists of 16 residues. The V and J ends lost 5 bases and 0 bases respectively, with 14 bases between them. The CDR3 sequence is CASSVRTRFSYNEQFF. The CDR3 DNA follows: TGTGCCAGCAGCGTCAGAACTAGATTCTCCTACAATGAGCAGTTCTTC. Complete variable domain (other parts from reference TRBV14 and TRBJ2-1): EAGVTQFPSHSVIEKGQTVTLRCDPISGHDNLYWYRRVMGKEIKFLLHFVKESKQDESGMPNNRFLAERTGGTYSTLKVQPAELEDSGVYFCASSVRTRFSYNEQFFGPGTRLTVL.

A word on this clone: Being one base from a much bigger clone, this may be a read error. The same CDR3 arises from other DNA sequences in this sample as well. The V and J genes are TRBV6-5 and TRBJ1-1; 8 bases map to TRBD1. Per germline, CDR1 MNHEY and CDR2 SVGAGI. The CDR3 covers 13 residues. The V and J ends lost 5 bases and 1 base, in that order; junction bases with no gene match: 0. CDR3 in amino acids: CASSDRGNTEAFF. The CDR3 bases are TGTGCCAGCAGTGACAGGGGGAACACTGAAGCTTTCTTT.

The chain uses TRBV27 and TRBJ1-5; D not resolved. Germline V gives CDR1 MNHEY, CDR2 SMNVEV (reference sequence). CDR3 length equals 13 residues. V was pared by 4 bases and J by 7 bases, with 11 bases between. Here the CDR3 reads CASSYELGQPQHF. The CDR3 nucleotides read TGTGCCAGCAGTTACGAACTAGGACAGCCCCAGCATTTT.